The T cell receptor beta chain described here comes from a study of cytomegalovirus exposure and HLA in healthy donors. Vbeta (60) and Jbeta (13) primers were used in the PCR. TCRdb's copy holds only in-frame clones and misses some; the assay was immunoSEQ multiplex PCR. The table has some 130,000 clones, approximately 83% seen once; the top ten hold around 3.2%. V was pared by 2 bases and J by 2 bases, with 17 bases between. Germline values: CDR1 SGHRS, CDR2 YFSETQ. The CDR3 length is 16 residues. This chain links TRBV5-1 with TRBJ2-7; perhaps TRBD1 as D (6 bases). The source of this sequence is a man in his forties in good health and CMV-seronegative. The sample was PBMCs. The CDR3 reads CASSLGGMMGTYEQYF. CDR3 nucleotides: TGCGCCAGCAGCTTAGGGGGAATGATGGGGACCTACGAGCAGTACTTC.